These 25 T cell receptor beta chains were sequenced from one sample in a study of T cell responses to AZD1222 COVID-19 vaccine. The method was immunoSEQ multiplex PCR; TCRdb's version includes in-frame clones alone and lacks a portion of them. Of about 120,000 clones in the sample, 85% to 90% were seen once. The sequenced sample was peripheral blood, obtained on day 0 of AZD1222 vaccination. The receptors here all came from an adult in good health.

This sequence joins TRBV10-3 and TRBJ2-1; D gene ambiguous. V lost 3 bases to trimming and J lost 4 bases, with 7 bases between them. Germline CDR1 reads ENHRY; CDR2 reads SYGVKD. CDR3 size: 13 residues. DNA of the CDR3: TGTGCCATCAGTGACCCTTTTTACAATGAGCAGTTCTTC. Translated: CAISDPFYNEQFF.

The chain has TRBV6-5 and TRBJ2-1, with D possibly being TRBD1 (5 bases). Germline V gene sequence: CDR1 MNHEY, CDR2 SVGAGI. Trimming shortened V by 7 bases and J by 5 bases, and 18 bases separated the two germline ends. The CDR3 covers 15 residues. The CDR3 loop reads CASTSPGRGNNEQFF. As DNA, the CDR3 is TGTGCCAGCACCTCTCCCGGAAGGGGAAACAATGAGCAGTTCTTC.

Here the CDR3 reads CASTIRSGNTIYF. CDR3 DNA sequence: TGTGCCAGCACCATCAGGTCCGGAAACACCATATATTTT. The chain combines TRBV28 with TRBJ1-3; unclear D gene. Germline assignment: CDR1 MDHEN and CDR2 SYDVKM. The V gene lost 7 bases and the J gene lost 4 bases, with 11 bases spanning the gap. The CDR3 has 13 amino acids.

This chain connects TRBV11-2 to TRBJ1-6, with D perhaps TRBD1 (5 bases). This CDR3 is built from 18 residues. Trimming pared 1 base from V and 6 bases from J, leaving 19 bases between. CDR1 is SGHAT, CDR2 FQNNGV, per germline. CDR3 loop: CASSLGPAGARGNSPLHF. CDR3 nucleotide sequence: TGTGCCAGCAGCTTAGGACCCGCCGGGGCGAGGGGTAATTCACCCCTCCACTTT.

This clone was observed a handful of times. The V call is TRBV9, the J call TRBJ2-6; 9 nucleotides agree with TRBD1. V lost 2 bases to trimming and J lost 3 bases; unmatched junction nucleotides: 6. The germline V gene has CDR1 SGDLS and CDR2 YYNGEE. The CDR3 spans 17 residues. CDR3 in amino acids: CASSVDRGSFGANVLTF. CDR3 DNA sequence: TGTGCCAGCAGCGTGGACAGGGGAAGTTTTGGGGCCAACGTCCTGACTTTC.

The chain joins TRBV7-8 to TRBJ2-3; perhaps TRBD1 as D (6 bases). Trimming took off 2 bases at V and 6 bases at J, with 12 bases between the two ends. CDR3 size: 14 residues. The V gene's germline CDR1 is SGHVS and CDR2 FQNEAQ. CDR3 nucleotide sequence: TGTGCCAGCAGCTTACAGGACAGTCGGGATACGCAGTATTTT. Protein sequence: CASSLQDSRDTQYF.

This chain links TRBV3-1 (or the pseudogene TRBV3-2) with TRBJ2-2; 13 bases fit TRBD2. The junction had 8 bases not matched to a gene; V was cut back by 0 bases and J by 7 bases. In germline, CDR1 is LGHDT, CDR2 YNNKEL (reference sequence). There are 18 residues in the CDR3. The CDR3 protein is CASSQDLGLAGVHGELFF. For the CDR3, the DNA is TGTGCCAGCAGCCAAGATCTAGGACTAGCGGGAGTTCACGGGGAGCTGTTTTTT.

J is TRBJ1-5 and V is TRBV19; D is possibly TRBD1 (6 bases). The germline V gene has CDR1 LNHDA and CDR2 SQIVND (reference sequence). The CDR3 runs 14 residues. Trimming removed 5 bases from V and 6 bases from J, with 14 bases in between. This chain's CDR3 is CASSANRAAQPQHF. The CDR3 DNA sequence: TGTGCCAGTAGTGCAAACAGGGCAGCTCAGCCCCAGCATTTT. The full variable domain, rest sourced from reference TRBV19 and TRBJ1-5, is DGGITQSPKYLFRKEGQNVTLSCEQNLNHDAMYWYRQDPGQGLRLIYYSQIVNDFQKGDIAEGYSVSREKKESFPLTVTSAQKNPTAFYLCASSANRAAQPQHFGDGTRLSIL.

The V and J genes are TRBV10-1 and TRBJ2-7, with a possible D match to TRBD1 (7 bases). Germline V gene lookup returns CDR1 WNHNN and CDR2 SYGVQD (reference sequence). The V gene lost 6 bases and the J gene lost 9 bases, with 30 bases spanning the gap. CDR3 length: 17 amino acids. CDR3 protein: CASRDPTGRLGGGGQYF. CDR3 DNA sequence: TGCGCCAGCAGGGACCCGACAGGGAGGCTAGGTGGAGGGGGGCAGTACTTC.

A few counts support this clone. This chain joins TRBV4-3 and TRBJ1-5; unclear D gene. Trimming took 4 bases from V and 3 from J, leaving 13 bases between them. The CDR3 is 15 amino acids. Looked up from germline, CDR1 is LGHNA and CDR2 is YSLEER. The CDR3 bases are TGCGCCAGCAGCCGGGTCCGACGGTACAATCAGCCCCAGCATTTT. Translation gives CASSRVRRYNQPQHF.

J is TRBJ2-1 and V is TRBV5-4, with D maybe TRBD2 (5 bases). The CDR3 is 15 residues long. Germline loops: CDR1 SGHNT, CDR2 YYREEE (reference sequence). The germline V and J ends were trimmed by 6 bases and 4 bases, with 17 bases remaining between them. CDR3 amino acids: CASNPGKGSYNEQFF. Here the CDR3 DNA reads TGTGCCAGCAACCCCGGGAAAGGGTCTTACAATGAGCAGTTCTTC.

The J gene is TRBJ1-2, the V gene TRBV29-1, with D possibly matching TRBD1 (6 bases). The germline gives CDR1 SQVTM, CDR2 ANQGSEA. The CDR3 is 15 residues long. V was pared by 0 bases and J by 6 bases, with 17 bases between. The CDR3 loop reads CSVEDRQDSHNGYTF. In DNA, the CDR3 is TGCAGCGTTGAAGATCGTCAGGACAGCCATAATGGCTACACCTTC.

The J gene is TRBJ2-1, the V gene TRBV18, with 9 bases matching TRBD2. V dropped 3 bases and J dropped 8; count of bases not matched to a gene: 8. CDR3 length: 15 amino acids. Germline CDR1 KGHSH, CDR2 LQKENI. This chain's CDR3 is CASSPTSGLGDEQFF. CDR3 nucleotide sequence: TGTGCCAGCTCACCTACTAGCGGGTTGGGAGATGAGCAGTTCTTC.

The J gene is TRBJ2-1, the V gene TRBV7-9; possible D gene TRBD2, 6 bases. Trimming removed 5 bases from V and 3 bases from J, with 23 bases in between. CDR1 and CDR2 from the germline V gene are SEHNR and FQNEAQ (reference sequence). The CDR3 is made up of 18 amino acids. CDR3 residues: CASSGSGLQIEGYNEQFF. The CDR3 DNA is TGTGCCAGCAGCGGATCGGGACTTCAGATAGAGGGCTACAATGAGCAGTTCTTC.

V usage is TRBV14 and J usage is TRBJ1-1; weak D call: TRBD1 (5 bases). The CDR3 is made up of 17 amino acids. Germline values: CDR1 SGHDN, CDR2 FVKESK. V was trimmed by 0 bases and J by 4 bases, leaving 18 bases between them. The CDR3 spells CASSQDKRTPGGTEAFF. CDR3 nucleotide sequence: TGTGCCAGCAGCCAAGATAAGCGGACCCCTGGGGGCACTGAAGCTTTCTTT.

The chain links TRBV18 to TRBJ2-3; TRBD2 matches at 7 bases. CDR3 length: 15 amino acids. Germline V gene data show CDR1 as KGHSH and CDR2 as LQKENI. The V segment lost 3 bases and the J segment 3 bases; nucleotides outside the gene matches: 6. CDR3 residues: CASSPGGRETDTQYF. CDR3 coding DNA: TGTGCCAGCTCACCCGGCGGGAGAGAGACAGATACGCAGTATTTT.

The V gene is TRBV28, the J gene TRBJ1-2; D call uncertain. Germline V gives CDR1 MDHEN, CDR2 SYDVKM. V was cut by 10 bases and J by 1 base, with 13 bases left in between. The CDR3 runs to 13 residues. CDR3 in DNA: TGTGCCACGACACACCCGGTTAACTATGGCTACACCTTC. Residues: CATTHPVNYGYTF.

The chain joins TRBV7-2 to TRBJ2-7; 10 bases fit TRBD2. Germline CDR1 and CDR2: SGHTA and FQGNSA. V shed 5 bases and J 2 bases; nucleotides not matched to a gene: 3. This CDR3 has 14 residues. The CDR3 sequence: CASSLSGRAYEQYF. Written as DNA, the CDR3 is TGTGCCAGCAGCCTAAGCGGGAGGGCCTACGAGCAGTACTTC. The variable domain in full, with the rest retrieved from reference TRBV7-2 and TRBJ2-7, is GAGVSQSPSNKVTEKGKDVELRCDPISGHTALYWYRQSLGQGLEFLIYFQGNSAPDKSGLPSDRFSAERTGGSVSTLTIQRTQQEDSAVYLCASSLSGRAYEQYFGPGTRLTVT.

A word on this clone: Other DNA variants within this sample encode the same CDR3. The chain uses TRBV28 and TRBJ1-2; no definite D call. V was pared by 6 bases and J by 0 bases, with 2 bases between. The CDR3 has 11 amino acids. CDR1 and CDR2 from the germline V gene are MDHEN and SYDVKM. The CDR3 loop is CASSSNYGYTF. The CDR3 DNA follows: TGTGCCAGCAGCTCTAACTATGGCTACACCTTC.

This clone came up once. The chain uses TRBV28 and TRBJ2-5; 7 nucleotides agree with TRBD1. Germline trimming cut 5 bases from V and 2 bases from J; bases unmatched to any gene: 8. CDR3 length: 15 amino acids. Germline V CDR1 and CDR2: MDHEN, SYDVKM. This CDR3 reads CASSNHGRGQETQYF. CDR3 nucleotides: TGTGCCAGCAGTAATCACGGCAGGGGGCAAGAGACCCAGTACTTC.

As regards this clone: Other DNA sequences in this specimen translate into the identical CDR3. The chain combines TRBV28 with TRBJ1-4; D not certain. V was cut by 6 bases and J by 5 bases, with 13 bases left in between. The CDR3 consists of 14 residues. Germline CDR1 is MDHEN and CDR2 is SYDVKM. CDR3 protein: CASSLVGSNEKLFF. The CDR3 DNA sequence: TGTGCCAGCAGCCTTGTAGGGAGCAATGAAAAACTGTTTTTT.

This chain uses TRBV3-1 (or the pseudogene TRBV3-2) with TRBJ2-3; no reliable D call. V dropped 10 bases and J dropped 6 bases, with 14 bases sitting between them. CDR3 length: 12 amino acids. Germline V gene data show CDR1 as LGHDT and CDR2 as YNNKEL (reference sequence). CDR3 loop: CATQSFGDTQYF. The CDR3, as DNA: TGTGCCACCCAATCCTTCGGGGATACGCAGTATTTT.

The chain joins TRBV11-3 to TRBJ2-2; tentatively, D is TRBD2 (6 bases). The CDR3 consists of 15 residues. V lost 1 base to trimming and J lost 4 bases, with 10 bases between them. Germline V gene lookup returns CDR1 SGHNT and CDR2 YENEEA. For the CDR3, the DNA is TGTGCCAGCAGCTTAGCGGGAGCGGGCACCGGGGAGCTGTTTTTT. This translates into CASSLAGAGTGELFF.

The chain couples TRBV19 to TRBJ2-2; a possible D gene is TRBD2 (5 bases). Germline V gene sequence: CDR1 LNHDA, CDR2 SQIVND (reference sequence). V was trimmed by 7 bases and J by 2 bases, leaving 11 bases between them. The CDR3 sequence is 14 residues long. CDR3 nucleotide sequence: TGTGCCAGTAAGGAAGGGAGAAACACCGGGGAGCTGTTTTTT. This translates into CASKEGRNTGELFF.

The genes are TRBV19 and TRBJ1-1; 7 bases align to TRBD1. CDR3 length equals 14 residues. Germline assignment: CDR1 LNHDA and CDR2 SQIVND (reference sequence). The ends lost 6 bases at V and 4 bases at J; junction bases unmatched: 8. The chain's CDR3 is CASSHRGITTEAFF. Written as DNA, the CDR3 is TGTGCCAGTAGCCACAGGGGAATTACCACTGAAGCTTTCTTT.